Presented here are 25 T cell receptor beta chains from one specimen sequenced in a study of T cell responses to AZD1222 COVID-19 vaccine. Profiling relied on immunoSEQ multiplex PCR, and the TCRdb table lists in-frame clones only, not all of them. This table has 200,000 or so clones, about 93% appearing once. The starting material was peripheral blood, obtained 28 days after the second AZD1222 dose. The receptors were sampled from an adult who received the AZD1222 COVID-19 vaccine.

The chain joins TRBV6-5 to TRBJ1-2; 7 bases agree with TRBD1. Germline CDR1 and CDR2: MNHEY and SVGAGI. The CDR3 contains 14 residues. V gave up 6 bases and J gave up 1 base; unmatched junction bases: 5. In nucleotides, the CDR3 is TGTGCCAGCAGCCGACAGGGTGATAACTATGGCTACACCTTC. Translated: CASSRQGDNYGYTF.

The gene calls are TRBV2 and TRBJ2-5, with D tentatively TRBD2 (7 bases). The length of the CDR3 is 12 residues. Germline values: CDR1 SNHLY, CDR2 FYNNEI. Trimming pared 11 bases from V and 3 bases from J, leaving 13 bases between. CDR3 sequence reads: CAGRDTKETQYF. For the CDR3, the DNA is TGTGCCGGGAGGGACACCAAAGAGACCCAGTACTTC.

The rearrangement joins TRBV7-2 to TRBJ1-5; 7 nucleotides match TRBD1. V lost 2 bases to trimming and J lost 6 bases; unmatched junction nucleotides: 7. In germline, CDR1 is SGHTA, CDR2 FQGNSA. The CDR3 consists of 15 residues. The CDR3 region has the DNA TGTGCCAGCAGCTTAAGGCAGGGGGAGGGTCAGCCCCAGCATTTT. This gives the protein CASSLRQGEGQPQHF. The whole variable domain, filled in from reference TRBV7-2 and TRBJ1-5, reads GAGVSQSPSNKVTEKGKDVELRCDPISGHTALYWYRQSLGQGLEFLIYFQGNSAPDKSGLPSDRFSAERTGGSVSTLTIQRTQQEDSAVYLCASSLRQGEGQPQHFGDGTRLSIL.

V and J are TRBV12-3 or TRBV12-4 and TRBJ1-1; D unclear. The CDR3 spans 11 residues. With 6 bases removed from V and 9 bases from J, the gap between germline ends came to 11 bases. The CDR3 sequence is CASSPNQKAFF. In nucleotides, the CDR3 is TGTGCCAGCAGCCCAAATCAAAAAGCTTTCTTT.

This rearrangement joins TRBV5-8 to TRBJ2-6, with D perhaps matching TRBD2 (5 bases). Germline CDR1 and CDR2: SGHTS and YDEGEE. V gave up 5 bases and J gave up 4 bases, with 13 bases separating them. This CDR3 comprises 15 residues. CDR3 coding DNA: TGTGCCAGCAGTATGAGGGCCGGCGGGGCCAACGTCCTGACTTTC. The encoded protein is CASSMRAGGANVLTF. Combining the CDR3 with reference TRBV5-8 and TRBJ2-6 gives the whole variable domain EAGVTQSPTHLIKTRGQQATLRCSPISGHTSVYWYQQALGLGLQFLLWYDEGEERNRGNFPPRFSGRQFPNYSSELNVNALELEDSALYLCASSMRAGGANVLTFGAGSRLTVL.

This chain uses TRBV6-5 with TRBJ1-6, with D unclear. CDR3 length: 15 residues. Germline V CDR1 and CDR2: MNHEY, SVGAGI. Trimming stripped 3 bases from V and 9 bases from J, with 15 bases between. CDR3 sequence: CASSYLDYVASPLHF. The CDR3 DNA reads TGTGCCAGCAGTTATCTCGATTATGTGGCTTCACCCCTCCACTTT.

This sequence joins TRBV28 and TRBJ2-1; the D is unclear. This CDR3 region has 14 residues. Germline assignment: CDR1 MDHEN and CDR2 SYDVKM. The V gene lost 3 bases and the J gene lost 6 bases, with 12 bases spanning the gap. CDR3 in DNA: TGTGCCAGCAGTTTGGGGTGGGTGAGCAATGAGCAGTTCTTC. The encoded protein is CASSLGWVSNEQFF.

V gene TRBV12-3 or TRBV12-4 combines with J gene TRBJ2-3; D is unresolved. The CDR3 covers 13 residues. Trimming took off 1 base at V and 4 bases at J, with 6 bases between the two ends. The CDR3 nucleotides are TGTGCCAGCAGTTTAGGATGGGCAGATACGCAGTATTTT. It encodes CASSLGWADTQYF.

This rearrangement joins TRBV9 to TRBJ1-3; a possible D gene is TRBD1 (5 bases). This CDR3 is built from 18 residues. Trimming left V 4 bases short and J 0 bases short, with 20 bases between. Germline V lookup: CDR1 SGDLS, CDR2 YYNGEE. The CDR3 reads CASSHPGQGISSGNTIYF. The CDR3 DNA reads as TGTGCCAGCAGCCACCCCGGGCAGGGAATATCCTCTGGAAACACCATATATTTT. Combining the CDR3 with reference TRBV9 and TRBJ1-3 gives the whole variable domain DSGVTQTPKHLITATGQRVTLRCSPRSGDLSVYWYQQSLDQGLQFLIQYYNGEERAKGNILERFSAQQFPDLHSELNLSSLELGDSALYFCASSHPGQGISSGNTIYFGEGSWLTVV.

This clone was detected only once. The chain carries TRBV5-6 and TRBJ1-1; D remains unclear. The germline gives CDR1 SGHDT, CDR2 YYEEEE. The length of the CDR3 is 15 residues. V was clipped by 0 bases and J by 3 bases, with 12 bases between them. The CDR3 sequence: CASSLGSSGHTEAFF. DNA for the CDR3: TGTGCCAGCAGCTTGGGATCCTCTGGGCACACTGAAGCTTTCTTT.

This clone has only one observation. Other DNA sequences within the sample encode an identical CDR3. V is TRBV19 and J is TRBJ2-1; 9 nucleotides line up with TRBD1. Trimming removed 7 bases from V and 7 bases from J; junction bases left unmatched: 5. The CDR3 is 13 residues long. The V gene's germline CDR1 is LNHDA and CDR2 SQIVND (reference sequence). CDR3 sequence (DNA): TGTGCCAGTACCCAGGACAGGGGTAATGAGCAGTTCTTC. The encoded protein is CASTQDRGNEQFF.

The chain employs TRBV4-1 and TRBJ1-2, with D hard to call. Germline V lookup: CDR1 MGHRA, CDR2 YSYEKL. The CDR3 length is 14 residues. Trimming removed 1 base at V and 5 bases at J, with 11 bases between. The CDR3 sequence: CASSQARESYGYTF. DNA of the CDR3: TGCGCCAGCAGCCAAGCCCGGGAATCGTATGGCTACACCTTC.

The chain has TRBV15 and TRBJ1-2; no definite D call. Trimming cost V 0 bases and J 4 bases, with 15 bases left between them. This CDR3 has 16 residues. Germline lookup yields CDR1 LNHNV and CDR2 YYDKDF (reference sequence). The CDR3 loop reads CATSRDSGRPVYGYTF. Written as DNA, the CDR3 is TGTGCCACCAGCAGAGATAGTGGCAGGCCCGTCTATGGCTACACCTTC.

The CDR3 here is CASSPSNEQFF. CDR3 sequence (DNA): TGTGCCAGCAGTCCAAGCAATGAGCAGTTCTTC. The chain links TRBV12-3 or TRBV12-4 to TRBJ2-1; D gene ambiguous. This CDR3 is 11 amino acids long. Trimming left V 5 bases short and J 6 bases short, with 5 bases between.

This clone was seen a handful of times. V is TRBV7-9 and J is TRBJ1-1; the D is unclear. Trimming removed 1 base from V and 10 bases from J, with 16 bases in between. The CDR3 extends over 14 amino acids. Germline CDR1 reads SEHNR; CDR2 reads FQNEAQ (reference sequence). CDR3: CASSLVGRVSTAFF. Written as DNA, the CDR3 is TGTGCCAGCAGCTTAGTGGGTCGGGTCTCGACAGCTTTCTTT.

The rearrangement joins TRBV9 to TRBJ1-1; TRBD1 matches 9 bases. The V gene's germline CDR1 is SGDLS and CDR2 YYNGEE. V was clipped by 3 bases and J by 8 bases; unmatched bases: 11. This CDR3 spans 15 amino acids. CDR3 sequence reads: CASSAVTGGVPEAFF. The CDR3 DNA sequence: TGTGCCAGCAGCGCTGTAACAGGGGGCGTCCCCGAAGCTTTCTTT.

This chain links TRBV5-1 with TRBJ2-2; 12 nucleotides match TRBD2. Germline loops: CDR1 SGHRS, CDR2 YFSETQ. J lost 2 bases, V lost 3 bases, and 8 bases had no gene match. The CDR3 consists of 18 residues. This chain's CDR3 is CASSSLTSGGPNTGELFF. The CDR3 coding sequence is TGCGCCAGCAGCTCCCTGACTAGCGGGGGACCAAACACCGGGGAGCTGTTTTTT. Filled out from reference TRBV5-1 and TRBJ2-2, the complete variable domain reads KAGVTQTPRYLIKTRGQQVTLSCSPISGHRSVSWYQQTPGQGLQFLFEYFSETQRNKGNFPGRFSGRQFSNSRSEMNVSTLELGDSALYLCASSSLTSGGPNTGELFFGEGSRLTVL.

The sample holds one count of this clone. The J gene is TRBJ1-5, the V gene TRBV6-2 or TRBV6-3; 9 nucleotides match TRBD1. Trimming removed 6 bases from V and 2 bases from J; junction bases left unmatched: 11. The germline CDR1 and CDR2 sequences are MNHEY and SVGEGT. The CDR3 has 17 residues. The CDR3 DNA reads TGTGCCAGCAGCCGAGCCACAGGGGGCGAGGGCAATCAGCCCCAGCATTTT. This sequence encodes CASSRATGGEGNQPQHF.

The chain joins TRBV7-2 to TRBJ1-5; TRBD1 matches at 11 bases. This CDR3 comprises 15 residues. The V gene's germline CDR1 is SGHTA and CDR2 FQGNSA. V gave up 4 bases and J gave up 2 bases; unmatched junction bases: 1. This CDR3 is CASSSGQGGNQPQHF. The CDR3 nucleotides are TGTGCCAGCAGCTCGGGACAGGGGGGCAATCAGCCCCAGCATTTT. The full variable domain, in which reference TRBV7-2 and TRBJ1-5 provide the parts outside the CDR3, is GAGVSQSPSNKVTEKGKDVELRCDPISGHTALYWYRQSLGQGLEFLIYFQGNSAPDKSGLPSDRFSAERTGGSVSTLTIQRTQQEDSAVYLCASSSGQGGNQPQHFGDGTRLSIL.

This clone was recorded a few times. The chain recombines TRBV7-2 with TRBJ2-7; 9 bases fit TRBD2. V shed 5 bases and J 5 bases; nucleotides not matched to a gene: 22. Germline loops: CDR1 SGHTA, CDR2 FQGNSA. This CDR3 comprises 19 residues. CDR3 loop: CASSTVNRVAGARLHEQYF. CDR3 nucleotide sequence: TGTGCCAGCAGCACGGTGAACAGGGTAGCGGGGGCCCGTCTCCACGAGCAGTACTTC.

The chain couples TRBV24-1 to TRBJ1-3; no clear D. The CDR3 consists of 14 residues. From germline, CDR1 is KGHDR and CDR2 SFDVKD. Trimming removed 10 bases at V and 2 bases at J, with 14 bases between. The CDR3 DNA sequence: TGTGCCACGAAAAGGCGGCAGACTGGAAACACCATATATTTT. Translated, it gives CATKRRQTGNTIYF.

The chain joins TRBV6-5 to TRBJ1-5, with a possible D match to TRBD1 (6 bases). Germline V CDR1 and CDR2: MNHEY, SVGAGI. The CDR3 totals 14 residues. V was trimmed by 7 bases and J by 0 bases, leaving 10 bases between them. For the CDR3, the DNA is TGTGCCAGCACAGGGGAATATAGCAATCAGCCCCAGCATTTT. Its protein product is CASTGEYSNQPQHF.

The J gene is TRBJ1-6, the V gene TRBV7-6, with no clear D. The CDR3 is made up of 16 amino acids. The V end was cut by 1 base, the J end by 9 bases, with 16 bases between. The V gene's germline CDR1 is SGHVS and CDR2 FNYEAQ. The CDR3 DNA sequence: TGTGCCAGCAGCTTAGAAGGTTTGCTCGGGATTTCACCCCTCCACTTT. It is translated as CASSLEGLLGISPLHF.

V is TRBV6-1 and J is TRBJ1-1, with D tentatively TRBD1 (6 bases). V shed 2 bases and J shed 11 bases, with 12 bases lying between them. Germline V gene lookup returns CDR1 MNHNS and CDR2 SASEGT. CDR3 length equals 12 residues. CDR3: CASSEHRVEAFF. The CDR3 bases are TGTGCCAGCAGTGAACACAGGGTGGAGGCTTTCTTT.

The chain couples TRBV6-4 to TRBJ2-2; no reliable D call. Germline V gene lookup returns CDR1 MRHNA and CDR2 SNTAGT. Trimming stripped 6 bases from V and 0 bases from J, with 8 bases between. The CDR3 totals 14 residues. The CDR3 bases are TGTGCCAGCAGGAAGGGTCCGAACACCGGGGAGCTGTTTTTT. Residues: CASRKGPNTGELFF.